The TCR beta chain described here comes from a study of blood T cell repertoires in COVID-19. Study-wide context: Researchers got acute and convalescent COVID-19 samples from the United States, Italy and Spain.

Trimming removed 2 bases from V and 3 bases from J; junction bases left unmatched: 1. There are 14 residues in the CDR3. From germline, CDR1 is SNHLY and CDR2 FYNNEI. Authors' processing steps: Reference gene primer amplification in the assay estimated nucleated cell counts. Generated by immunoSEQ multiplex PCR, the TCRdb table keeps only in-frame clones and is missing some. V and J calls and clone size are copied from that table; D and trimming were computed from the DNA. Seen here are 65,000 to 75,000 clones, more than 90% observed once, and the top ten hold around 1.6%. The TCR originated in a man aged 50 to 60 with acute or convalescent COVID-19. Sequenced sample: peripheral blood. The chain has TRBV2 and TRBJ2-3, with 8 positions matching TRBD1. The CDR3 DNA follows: TGTGCCAGCAGTGAACAGGGGGCAACAGATACGCAGTATTTT. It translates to CASSEQGATDTQYF.